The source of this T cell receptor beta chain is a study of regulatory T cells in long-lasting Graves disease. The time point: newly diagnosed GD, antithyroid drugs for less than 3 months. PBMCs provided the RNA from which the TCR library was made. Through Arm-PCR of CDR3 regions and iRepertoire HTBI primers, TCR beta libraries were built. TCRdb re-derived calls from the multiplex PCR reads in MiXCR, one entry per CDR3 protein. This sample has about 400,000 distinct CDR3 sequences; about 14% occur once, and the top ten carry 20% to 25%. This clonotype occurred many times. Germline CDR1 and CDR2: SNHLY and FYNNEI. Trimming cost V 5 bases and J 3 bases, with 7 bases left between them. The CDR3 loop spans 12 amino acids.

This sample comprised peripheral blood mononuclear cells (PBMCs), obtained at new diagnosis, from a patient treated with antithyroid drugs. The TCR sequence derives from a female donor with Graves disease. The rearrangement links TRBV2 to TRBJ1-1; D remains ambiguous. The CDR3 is CASSSPDTEAFF. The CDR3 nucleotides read TGTGCCAGCAGTTCCCCGGACACTGAAGCTTTCTTT.